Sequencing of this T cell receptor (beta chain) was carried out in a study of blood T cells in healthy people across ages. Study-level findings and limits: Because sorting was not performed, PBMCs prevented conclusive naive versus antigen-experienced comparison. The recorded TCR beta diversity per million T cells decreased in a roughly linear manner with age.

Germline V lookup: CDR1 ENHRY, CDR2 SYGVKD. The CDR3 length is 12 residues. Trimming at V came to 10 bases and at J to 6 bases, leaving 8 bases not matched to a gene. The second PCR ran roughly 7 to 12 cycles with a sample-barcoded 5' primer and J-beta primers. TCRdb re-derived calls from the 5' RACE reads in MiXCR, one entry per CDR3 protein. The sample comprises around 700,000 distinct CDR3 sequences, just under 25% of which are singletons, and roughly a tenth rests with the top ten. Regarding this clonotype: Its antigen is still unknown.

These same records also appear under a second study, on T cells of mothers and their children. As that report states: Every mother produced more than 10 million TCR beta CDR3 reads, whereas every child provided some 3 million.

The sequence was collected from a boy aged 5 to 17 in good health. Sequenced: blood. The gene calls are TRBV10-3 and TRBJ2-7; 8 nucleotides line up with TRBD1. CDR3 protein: CATKGQESEQYF. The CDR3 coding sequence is TGTGCCACCAAGGGACAGGAATCCGAGCAGTACTTC.